Listed here are 16 T cell receptor beta chains from one sample, sequenced in a study of blood T cell repertoires in COVID-19. Assay: immunoSEQ multiplex PCR; the TCRdb copy retains only in-frame clones and omits some. The sample lists more than 95,000 clones, roughly 80% occurring once. The sequenced material came from peripheral blood. The receptors come from a woman in her 70s with acute or convalescent COVID-19.

The gene calls are TRBV3-1 (or the pseudogene TRBV3-2) and TRBJ2-1, with 7 bases that match TRBD2. J gave up 0 bases and V 0 bases, and 2 bases lay outside the gene matches. Germline lookup yields CDR1 LGHDT and CDR2 YNNKEL (reference sequence). The CDR3 length is 16 residues. The CDR3 bases are TGTGCCAGCAGCCAAGAGGCGGGAGCCTCCTACAATGAGCAGTTCTTC. Its protein product is CASSQEAGASYNEQFF.

V and J are TRBV5-1 and TRBJ2-1, with D uncertain. Trimming took off 0 bases at V and 4 bases at J, with 8 bases between the two ends. Per the germline V gene, CDR1 is SGHRS and CDR2 is YFSETQ. The CDR3 length is 14 residues. CDR3 in amino acids: CASSLASGYNEQFF. In DNA, the CDR3 is TGCGCCAGCAGCTTGGCATCAGGATACAATGAGCAGTTCTTC.

The chain joins TRBV18 to TRBJ2-7, with a tentative D call TRBD2 (6 bases). V lost 6 bases, J lost 0 bases, and 9 bases lay in between. This CDR3 is 13 amino acids long. Germline CDR1 is KGHSH and CDR2 is LQKENI. The CDR3 region is CASSSGSSYEQYF. The CDR3 nucleotides are TGTGCCAGCTCTAGCGGCAGCTCCTACGAGCAGTACTTC.

The chain joins TRBV11-3 to TRBJ2-3, with a tentative D call TRBD2 (5 bases). CDR3 length: 13 amino acids. CDR1 and CDR2 from the germline V gene are SGHNT and YENEEA. Trimming cost V 5 bases and J 1 base, with 7 bases left between them. CDR3 protein: CASSPGGTDTQYF. As DNA, the CDR3 is TGTGCCAGCAGCCCCGGGGGCACAGATACGCAGTATTTT.

The chain employs TRBV7-9 and TRBJ2-1; perhaps TRBD1 as D (6 bases). This CDR3 spans 14 amino acids. V was pared by 5 bases and J by 8 bases, with 16 bases between. Germline V gene data show CDR1 as SEHNR and CDR2 as FQNEAQ (reference sequence). CDR3: CASSDLQGDHEQFF. CDR3 coding DNA: TGTGCCAGCAGCGACTTACAGGGTGATCATGAGCAGTTCTTC.

CDR3 sequence (DNA): TGTGCCTGGACAGGGGGTCGTAATTCACCCCTCCACTTT. Amino acid sequence: CAWTGGRNSPLHF. This sequence joins TRBV30 and TRBJ1-6, with 7 bases that match TRBD1. The V gene end was trimmed by 4 bases and the J gene end by 6 bases; junction bases not matched to a gene: 3. Germline CDR1 is GTSNPN and CDR2 is SVGIG (reference sequence). The length of the CDR3 is 13 residues. Based on the CDR3 plus reference TRBV30 and TRBJ1-6, the full variable domain is SQTIHQWPATLVQPVGSPLSLECTVEGTSNPNLYWYRQAAGRGLQLLFYSVGIGQISSEVPQNLSASRPQDRQFILSSKKLLLSDSGFYLCAWTGGRNSPLHFGNGTRLTVT.

This clone was found once. The V call is TRBV6-5, the J call TRBJ1-4; D may be TRBD1 (5 bases). V gave up 2 bases and J gave up 7 bases, with 17 bases separating them. CDR1 and CDR2 from the germline V gene are MNHEY and SVGAGI. This CDR3 has 16 amino acids. The CDR3 loop reads CASSYEDRDGGEKLFF. Here the CDR3 DNA reads TGTGCCAGCAGTTACGAGGATAGGGACGGGGGTGAAAAACTGTTTTTT.

The V and J genes are TRBV5-1 and TRBJ1-4; unclear D gene. The V gene lost 0 bases and the J gene lost 7 bases, with 16 bases spanning the gap. The CDR3 is made up of 16 amino acids. Per the germline V gene, CDR1 is SGHRS and CDR2 is YFSETQ. The CDR3 bases are TGCGCCAGCAGCTTGGATGGCGGGGTAGGAGGTGAAAAACTGTTTTTT. It is translated as CASSLDGGVGGEKLFF. Looking up the rest from reference TRBV5-1 and TRBJ1-4 gives the full variable domain: KAGVTQTPRYLIKTRGQQVTLSCSPISGHRSVSWYQQTPGQGLQFLFEYFSETQRNKGNFPGRFSGRQFSNSRSEMNVSTLELGDSALYLCASSLDGGVGGEKLFFGSGTQLSVL.

The CDR3 sequence: CASSEVTSGDGETQYF. DNA for the CDR3: TGTGCCAGCAGTGAAGTGACTAGCGGGGACGGAGAGACCCAGTACTTC. V is TRBV2 and J is TRBJ2-5; TRBD2 agrees at 11 bases. Per germline, CDR1 SNHLY and CDR2 FYNNEI. V was pared by 1 base and J by 4 bases, with 5 bases of the junction left unmatched. The CDR3 runs 16 residues. The whole variable domain, filled in from reference TRBV2 and TRBJ2-5, reads EPEVTQTPSHQVTQMGQEVILRCVPISNHLYFYWYRQILGQKVEFLVSFYNNEISEKSEIFDDQFSVERPDGSNFTLKIRSTKLEDSAMYFCASSEVTSGDGETQYFGPGTRLLVL.

This chain links TRBV18 with TRBJ2-2, with 8 bases fitting TRBD1. This CDR3 region has 15 residues. Trimming took 2 bases from V and 1 from J; bases not matched to a gene: 0. CDR1 is KGHSH and CDR2 is LQKENI in the germline V gene. CDR3 sequence: CASSPGTGNTGELFF. The DNA of the CDR3 is TGTGCCAGCTCACCAGGGACAGGGAACACCGGGGAGCTGTTTTTT. Full variable domain (outside the CDR3, taken from reference TRBV18 and TRBJ2-2): NAGVMQNPRHLVRRRGQEARLRCSPMKGHSHVYWYRQLPEEGLKFMVYLQKENIIDESGMPKERFSAEFPKEGPSILRIQQVVRGDSAAYFCASSPGTGNTGELFFGEGSRLTVL.

The rearrangement joins TRBV7-8 to TRBJ2-2; D may be TRBD1 (7 bases). The CDR3 consists of 14 residues. CDR1 and CDR2 (germline): SGHVS, FQNEAQ. With 5 bases removed from V and 7 bases from J, the gap between germline ends came to 14 bases. The CDR3 coding sequence is TGTGCCAGCAGCCACCCCAGGGGGGTCGGGGAGCTGTTTTTT. As protein: CASSHPRGVGELFF.

The chain couples TRBV6-1 to TRBJ1-2; TRBD1 agrees at 8 bases. The CDR3 is made up of 16 amino acids. In germline, CDR1 is MNHNS, CDR2 SASEGT. With V trimmed by 2 bases and J by 4 bases, 9 bases remained unmatched. The CDR3 region is CASSEPGGESSYGYTF. CDR3 DNA sequence: TGTGCCAGCAGTGAACCAGGGGGCGAGTCTAGCTATGGCTACACCTTC.

The chain joins TRBV6-5 to TRBJ1-2; no definite D call. Germline CDR1 is MNHEY and CDR2 is SVGAGI. This CDR3 region has 15 residues. V shed 8 bases and J shed 4 bases, with 20 bases lying between them. CDR3 bases: TGTGCCAGCGCCGAGGTCGGGGAAGATCGCTATGGCTACACCTTC. It yields the protein CASAEVGEDRYGYTF.

The V gene is TRBV5-6, the J gene TRBJ1-1, with unresolved D. Trimming removed 3 bases from V and 3 bases from J, with 15 bases in between. This CDR3 has 15 residues. Germline V gene sequence: CDR1 SGHDT, CDR2 YYEEEE. The CDR3 nucleotides read TGTGCCAGCAGCTCCGCCGTACGGGAGGACACTGAAGCTTTCTTT. This codes for CASSSAVREDTEAFF.

CDR3 sequence (DNA): TGTGCCAGCACCCTAGCCCACCCCGACTATGGCTACACCTTC. The encoded protein is CASTLAHPDYGYTF. V is TRBV5-6 and J is TRBJ1-2; D is uncertain. V was pared by 6 bases and J by 3 bases, with 15 bases between. Germline V CDR1 and CDR2: SGHDT, YYEEEE. The CDR3 runs to 14 residues. The variable domain in full, with the rest retrieved from reference TRBV5-6 and TRBJ1-2, is DAGVTQSPTHLIKTRGQQVTLRCSPKSGHDTVSWYQQALGQGPQFIFQYYEEEERQRGNFPDRFSGHQFPNYSSELNVNALLLGDSALYLCASTLAHPDYGYTFGSGTRLTVV.

This chain joins TRBV27 and TRBJ2-1; 12 bases line up with TRBD2. V gave up 6 bases and J gave up 6 bases; unmatched junction bases: 9. The CDR3 is 16 amino acids. Germline CDR1 is MNHEY and CDR2 is SMNVEV (reference sequence). This chain's CDR3 is CASSDTGLAGSNEQFF. The CDR3 DNA follows: TGTGCCAGCAGCGACACCGGACTAGCGGGATCCAATGAGCAGTTCTTC.